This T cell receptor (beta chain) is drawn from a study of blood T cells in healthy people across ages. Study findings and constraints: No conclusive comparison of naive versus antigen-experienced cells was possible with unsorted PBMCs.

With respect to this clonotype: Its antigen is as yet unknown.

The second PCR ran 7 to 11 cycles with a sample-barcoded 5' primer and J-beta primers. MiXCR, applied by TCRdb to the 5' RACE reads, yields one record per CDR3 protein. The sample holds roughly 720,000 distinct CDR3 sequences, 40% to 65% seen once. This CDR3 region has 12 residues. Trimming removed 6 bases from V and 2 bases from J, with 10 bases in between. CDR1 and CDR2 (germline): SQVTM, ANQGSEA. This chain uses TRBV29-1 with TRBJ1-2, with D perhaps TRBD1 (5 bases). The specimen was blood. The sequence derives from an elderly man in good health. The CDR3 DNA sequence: TGCAGCGTCGCGACAGCGAACTATGGCTACACCTTC. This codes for CSVATANYGYTF.